Listed below are T cell receptor beta chains from one sample, sequenced in a study of Ad26.COV2.S vaccination and SARS-CoV-2 variants. Assay: immunoSEQ multiplex PCR; the TCRdb copy retains only in-frame clones and omits some. Of some 290,000 clones in the sample, 85% are singletons; the top ten hold 2% to 2.5%. The source was peripheral blood, collected in a trial of Ad26.COV2.S vaccine versus placebo. The receptors shown here come from a person aged 18-65 years who received the Ad26.COV2.S COVID-19 vaccine or a placebo. CDR3s leave out the opening cysteine and the closing phenylalanine or tryptophan. Fields, in order: J gene, clone size, V gene, CDR3 protein. A row's size may be missing; if present it is once, few, many or a size class.

j_gene: TRBJ1-5; abundance: NA; v_gene: TRBV11-2; CDR3aa: ASSSPRSGSNQPQH
j_gene: TRBJ2-7; abundance: NA; v_gene: TRBV5-4; CDR3aa: ASSIRGRSLVAWY
j_gene: TRBJ2-2; abundance: NA; v_gene: TRBV7-3; CDR3aa: ASSLGQGGGELF
j_gene: TRBJ2-1; abundance: NA; v_gene: TRBV6-4; CDR3aa: ASSGTSSRSYNEQF
j_gene: TRBJ1-6; abundance: NA; v_gene: TRBV6-1; CDR3aa: ASSAPGQGVWGSPLH
j_gene: TRBJ2-7; abundance: NA; v_gene: TRBV13; CDR3aa: ASSLQGLAGRRTYEQY
j_gene: TRBJ1-2; abundance: NA; v_gene: TRBV29-1; CDR3aa: SVDEFNYGYT
j_gene: TRBJ2-2; abundance: NA; v_gene: TRBV2; CDR3aa: ASSDPTGVNPGELF
j_gene: TRBJ2-6; abundance: NA; v_gene: TRBV10-1; CDR3aa: ASSESRRVAGANVLT
j_gene: TRBJ2-7; abundance: NA; v_gene: TRBV30; CDR3aa: AWSGDRGYEQY
j_gene: TRBJ1-2; abundance: few; v_gene: TRBV12-3/TRBV12-4; CDR3aa: ASSRDLFGYT
j_gene: TRBJ1-1; abundance: NA; v_gene: TRBV5-1; CDR3aa: ASSTGTGGSAEAF